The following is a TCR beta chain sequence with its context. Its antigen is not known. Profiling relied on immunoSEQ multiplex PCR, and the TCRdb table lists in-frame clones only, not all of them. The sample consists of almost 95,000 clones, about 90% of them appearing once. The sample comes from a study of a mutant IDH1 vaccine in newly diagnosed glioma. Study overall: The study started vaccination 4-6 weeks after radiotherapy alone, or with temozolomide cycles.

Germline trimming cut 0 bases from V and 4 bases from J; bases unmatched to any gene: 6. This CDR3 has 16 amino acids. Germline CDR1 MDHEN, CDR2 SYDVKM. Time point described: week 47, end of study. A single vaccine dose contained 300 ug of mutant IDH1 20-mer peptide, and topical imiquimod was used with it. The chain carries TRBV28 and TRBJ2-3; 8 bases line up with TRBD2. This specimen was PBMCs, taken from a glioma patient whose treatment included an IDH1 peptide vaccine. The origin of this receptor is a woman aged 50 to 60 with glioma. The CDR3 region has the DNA TGTGCCAGCAGTTTATGGACAGGACTAGCTCCAGATACGCAGTATTTT. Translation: CASSLWTGLAPDTQYF.